Presented here are 8 T cell receptor beta chains from one specimen sequenced in a study of shared clonotypes between healthy human individuals. The method was immunoSEQ multiplex PCR; TCRdb's version includes in-frame clones alone and lacks a portion of them. The profile covers about 2.4 million clones, with over 85% appearing a single time and approximately 0.35% taken by the ten largest. Sequencing used naive CD4+ T cells from PBMCs. As for subset: CD45RA+ positively selected. The receptors derive from a man aged 18 to 30 in good health. Some clones in this sample may be carry-over from other donors' samples.

This chain joins TRBV7-2 and TRBJ2-5, with D unresolved. CDR1 is SGHTA and CDR2 is FQGNSA in the germline V gene. V gave up 8 bases and J gave up 2 bases, with 18 bases separating them. The CDR3 is 15 amino acids. The CDR3 spells CASRVAPLGQETQYF. CDR3 bases: TGTGCCAGCCGGGTAGCCCCTTTGGGTCAAGAGACCCAGTACTTC.

Concerning this clone itself: This sample includes further DNA sequences coding for the same CDR3. The chain combines TRBV7-2 with TRBJ2-3, with D unclear. The V gene lost 0 bases and the J gene lost 1 base, with 2 bases spanning the gap. Germline CDR1 is SGHTA and CDR2 is FQGNSA. There are 13 residues in the CDR3. The DNA for the CDR3 is TGTGCCAGCAGCTTAGCCCGCACAGATACGCAGTATTTT. Protein product: CASSLARTDTQYF. Full variable domain (remainder filled in from reference TRBV7-2 and TRBJ2-3): GAGVSQSPSNKVTEKGKDVELRCDPISGHTALYWYRQSLGQGLEFLIYFQGNSAPDKSGLPSDRFSAERTGGSVSTLTIQRTQQEDSAVYLCASSLARTDTQYFGPGTRLTVL.

The rearrangement uses TRBV7-9 and TRBJ1-4; D remains ambiguous. V dropped 5 bases and J dropped 7 bases, with 11 bases sitting between them. The CDR3 is made up of 13 amino acids. Germline-derived CDR1 and CDR2 are SEHNR and FQNEAQ (reference sequence). CDR3 region: CASSRDNFEKLFF. In DNA, the CDR3 is TGTGCCAGCAGCCGTGACAATTTTGAAAAACTGTTTTTT.

The CDR3 nucleotides are TGTGCCAGCAGCATGGGATTCCCGGCAGATACGCAGTATTTT. Protein sequence: CASSMGFPADTQYF. This rearrangement joins TRBV14 to TRBJ2-3; D not certain. The CDR3 is 14 residues long. V lost 5 bases, J lost 4 bases, and 13 bases lay in between. Looked up from germline, CDR1 is SGHDN and CDR2 is FVKESK. The variable domain in full, completed from reference TRBV14 and TRBJ2-3, reads EAGVTQFPSHSVIEKGQTVTLRCDPISGHDNLYWYRRVMGKEIKFLLHFVKESKQDESGMPNNRFLAERTGGTYSTLKVQPAELEDSGVYFCASSMGFPADTQYFGPGTRLTVL.

This chain connects TRBV18 to TRBJ1-4; D possibly corresponds to TRBD1 (5 bases). From germline, CDR1 is KGHSH and CDR2 LQKENI. With 6 bases removed from V and 0 bases from J, the gap between germline ends came to 17 bases. The CDR3 runs 17 residues. The CDR3 coding sequence is TGTGCCAGCTCGGAGGGACCAGCGGGGACAACTAATGAAAAACTGTTTTTT. It encodes CASSEGPAGTTNEKLFF.

The DNA for the CDR3 is TGTGCCAGCAGCCCGCATACCAGGAAGACCGGGGAGCTGTTTTTT. Amino acid sequence: CASSPHTRKTGELFF. V usage is TRBV9 and J usage is TRBJ2-2; D uncertain. The germline V gene encodes CDR1 SGDLS and CDR2 YYNGEE. The CDR3 length is 15 residues. The V gene lost 4 bases and the J gene lost 5 bases, with 15 bases spanning the gap.

The chain uses TRBV2 and TRBJ1-2; D is undetermined. The CDR3 totals 13 residues. V lost 8 bases and J 1 base, leaving 11 bases between the germline ends. Germline lookup yields CDR1 SNHLY and CDR2 FYNNEI. CDR3 protein: CASRTQDNYGYTF. The CDR3 DNA sequence: TGTGCCAGCCGTACCCAGGATAACTATGGCTACACCTTC.

J is TRBJ2-1 and V is TRBV5-1; 7 nucleotides line up with TRBD2. The CDR3 is 16 residues long. V gave up 4 bases and J gave up 9 bases; unmatched junction bases: 16. Germline V gene sequence: CDR1 SGHRS, CDR2 YFSETQ. The DNA of the CDR3 is TGCGCCAGCAGCGTAGAACCGGGACTACGGTCTGCTGAGCAGTTCTTC. This codes for CASSVEPGLRSAEQFF.